This passage covers 8 T cell receptor beta chains from one sample sequenced in a study of cytomegalovirus exposure and HLA in healthy donors. PCR used 60 Vbeta primers and 13 Jbeta primers. Only in-frame clones appear in the TCRdb table, and some are missing; sequencing was by immunoSEQ multiplex PCR. Across approximately 110,000 clones, the top ten clones capture 0.59% of the sample. The sample consisted of PBMCs. These TCRs come from a man in his fifties in good health and CMV-seronegative.

J is TRBJ2-1 and V is TRBV5-4, with D perhaps matching TRBD2 (7 bases). The ends were cut back, 5 bases at V and 9 bases at J, with 24 bases in the middle. CDR3 length: 16 amino acids. In germline, CDR1 is SGHNT, CDR2 YYREEE (reference sequence). CDR3 coding DNA: TGTGCCAGCAGTTTAGGGGGGGCAGGGTGGGAAGGTGAGCAGTTCTTC. Translation: CASSLGGAGWEGEQFF.

This rearrangement joins TRBV4-2 to TRBJ2-7, with 10 bases matching TRBD2. Losses at the gene ends were 1 base for V and 6 bases for J; bases not matched to a gene: 6. CDR3 length: 15 amino acids. Germline V gene data show CDR1 as LGHNA and CDR2 as YNFKEQ. The CDR3 nucleotides read TGTGCCAGCAGCCAAGCCGAACTAGCGGGACGCGAGCAGTACTTC. Its protein product is CASSQAELAGREQYF.

This chain joins TRBV7-9 and TRBJ1-3; D unclear. Trimming took off 1 base at V and 4 bases at J, with 8 bases between the two ends. Germline CDR1 reads SEHNR; CDR2 reads FQNEAQ (reference sequence). The CDR3 loop spans 14 amino acids. The DNA of the CDR3 is TGTGCCAGCAGCTTAGGCCAGGCGGGAAACACCATATATTTT. Translating gives CASSLGQAGNTIYF.

The chain recombines TRBV12-5 with TRBJ2-1, with a weak D call TRBD2 (6 bases). V was pared by 5 bases and J by 0 bases, with 8 bases between. This CDR3 has 14 amino acids. The germline gives CDR1 LGHNT, CDR2 FRNRAP. As DNA, the CDR3 is TGTGCTAGTGGTGTCGGGAGCTCCTACAATGAGCAGTTCTTC. The encoded protein is CASGVGSSYNEQFF.

This chain uses TRBV6-1 with TRBJ2-1, with 10 bases matching TRBD2. The CDR3 covers 15 residues. J lost 10 bases, V lost 6 bases, and 12 bases had no gene match. From germline, CDR1 is MNHNS and CDR2 SASEGT. The CDR3 reads CASRQVAGGVVEQFF. The CDR3, as DNA: TGTGCCAGCAGACAGGTAGCGGGGGGCGTAGTAGAGCAGTTCTTC.

J is TRBJ2-5 and V is TRBV7-9; 13 bases match TRBD2. Germline V gene sequence: CDR1 SEHNR, CDR2 FQNEAQ (reference sequence). With 5 bases clipped from V and 1 base from J, the junction kept 7 bases outside the gene matches. The CDR3 runs to 17 residues. The CDR3 sequence is CASSGPGLAGFQETQYF. In nucleotides, the CDR3 is TGTGCCAGCAGCGGACCGGGACTAGCGGGATTCCAAGAGACCCAGTACTTC.

J is TRBJ1-1 and V is TRBV6-5; D gene uncertain. Trimming stripped 2 bases from V and 1 base from J, with 11 bases between. The CDR3 consists of 15 residues. Germline CDR1 reads MNHEY; CDR2 reads SVGAGI. This chain's CDR3 is CASSYQITANTEAFF. The CDR3 DNA reads as TGTGCCAGCAGTTACCAAATTACAGCGAACACTGAAGCTTTCTTT.

This chain links TRBV11-2 with TRBJ1-4; the match to TRBD1 covers 8 bases. Germline trimming cut 5 bases from V and 10 bases from J; bases unmatched to any gene: 9. Germline values: CDR1 SGHAT, CDR2 FQNNGV. The CDR3 totals 14 residues. CDR3 loop: CASSPDRGFGKLFF. CDR3 in DNA: TGTGCCAGCAGCCCTGACAGGGGATTCGGAAAACTGTTTTTT. Based on the CDR3 plus reference TRBV11-2 and TRBJ1-4, the full variable domain is EAGVAQSPRYKIIEKRQSVAFWCNPISGHATLYWYQQILGQGPKLLIQFQNNGVVDDSQLPKDRFSAERLKGVDSTLKIQPAKLEDSAVYLCASSPDRGFGKLFFGSGTQLSVL.